The clone carrying this T cell receptor (beta chain) appeared a few times. Its antigen is still unknown. These data come from a study of neurological immune-mediated disorders. General study findings and limits: When repertoires were grouped phylogenetically, those of 18 of 34 multiple sclerosis patients fell into one related-CDR3 cluster, a possible signature.

MiXCR, applied by TCRdb to the 5' RACE reads, yields one record per CDR3 protein. The sample records about 19,000 distinct CDR3 sequences, roughly 2.5% being singletons. This receptor was identified in a woman aged 18-30 years with multiple sclerosis. Sequenced input: PBMCs.

CDR3 DNA: TGTGCCAGCAGGGTCCAAGAGACCCAGTACTTC. It is translated as CASRVQETQYF. J is TRBJ2-5 and V is TRBV27; unclear D gene. The CDR3 length is 11 residues. V was cut by 6 bases and J by 1 base, with 3 bases left in between. Germline CDR1 MNHEY, CDR2 SMNVEV (reference sequence).